The T cell receptor (beta chain) under discussion was sequenced for a study of OX40 agonist ivuxolimab in advanced cancers. Profiled with immunoSEQ multiplex PCR; TCRdb holds only in-frame clones, not every one. Among about 53,000 clones listed, approximately 88% were seen once. CDR1 and CDR2 (germline): MNHNS, SASEGT. The CDR3 loop spans 15 amino acids. The V and J ends lost 7 bases and 4 bases, in that order; junction bases with no gene match: 8. The V and J genes are TRBV6-1 and TRBJ2-7, with 12 bases identical to TRBD2. This specimen consisted of CD4+ or CD8+ T cells sorted from blood, obtained in a trial of the OX40 agonist ivuxolimab. The clonotype comes from an adult with an advanced solid tumor such as melanoma, head and neck, liver or kidney cancer. The CDR3, as DNA: TGTGCCAGCAAAGGCGGACTAGCGGGATTGTACGAGCAGTACTTC. It yields the protein CASKGGLAGLYEQYF.